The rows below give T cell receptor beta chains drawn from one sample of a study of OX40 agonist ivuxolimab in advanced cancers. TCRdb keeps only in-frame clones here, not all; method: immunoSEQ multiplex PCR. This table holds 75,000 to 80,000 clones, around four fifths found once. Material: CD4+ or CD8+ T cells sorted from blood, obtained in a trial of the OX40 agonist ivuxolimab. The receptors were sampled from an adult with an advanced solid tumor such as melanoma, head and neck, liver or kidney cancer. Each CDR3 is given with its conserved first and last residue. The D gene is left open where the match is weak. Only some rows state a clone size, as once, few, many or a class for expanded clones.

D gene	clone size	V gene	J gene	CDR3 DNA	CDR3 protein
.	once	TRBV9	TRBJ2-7	TGTGCCAGCAGCGCGGGGTTCCTAGCCTACGAGCAGTACTTC	CASSAGFLAYEQYF
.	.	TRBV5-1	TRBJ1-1	TGCGCCAGCAGCTTTACGGGGCCTGAAGCTTTCTTT	CASSFTGPEAFF
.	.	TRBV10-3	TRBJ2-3	TGTGCCATCAGTGGTGGACAATTCGCCACAGATACGCAGTATTTT	CAISGGQFATDTQYF
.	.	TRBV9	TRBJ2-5	TGTGCCAGCAGCGTAGGGGCTGGACAGCAAGAGACCCAGTACTTC	CASSVGAGQQETQYF
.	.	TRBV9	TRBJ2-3	TGTGCCAGCAGCGTCTTGACAGGTTGGGTAGGCACAGATACGCAGTATTTT	CASSVLTGWVGTDTQYF
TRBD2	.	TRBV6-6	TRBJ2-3	TGTGCCAGCAGTTGGACTAGCGGAGGGACAGATACGCAGTATTTT	CASSWTSGGTDTQYF
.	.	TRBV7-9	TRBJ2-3	TGTGCCAGCAGCTTAGGCGCCCGGGCAGGGACAGATACGCAGTATTTT	CASSLGARAGTDTQYF
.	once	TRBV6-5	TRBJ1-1	TGTGCCAGCAGTTACTCGATAGGTAATATTGAAGCTTTCTTT	CASSYSIGNIEAFF
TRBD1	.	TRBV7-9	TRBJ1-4	TGTGCCAGCAGCTCACTGACAGGGGACAGTGAAAAACTGTTTTTT	CASSSLTGDSEKLFF
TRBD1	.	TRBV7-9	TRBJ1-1	TGTGCCAGCAGCTCGGGACAGGGTTTAACGGCTGAAGCTTTCTTT	CASSSGQGLTAEAFF
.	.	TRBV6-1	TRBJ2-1	TGTGCCAGCAGTTACTCCTACAATGAGCAGTTCTTC	CASSYSYNEQFF
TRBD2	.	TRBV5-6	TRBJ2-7	TGTGCCAGCAGCTCACTTTCTAGCGGTCCCTACGAGCAGTACTTC	CASSSLSSGPYEQYF
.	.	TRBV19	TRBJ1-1	TGTGCCAGTAGTCCTTTGGAACAGGGAAAGAACACTGAAGCTTTCTTT	CASSPLEQGKNTEAFF
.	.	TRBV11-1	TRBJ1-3	TGTGCCAGCAGCACTCGACAGGCCTGGGAAAACACCATATATTTT	CASSTRQAWENTIYF
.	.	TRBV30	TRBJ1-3	TGTGCCTGGAGTAAACAGGGAAACACCATATATTTT	CAWSKQGNTIYF
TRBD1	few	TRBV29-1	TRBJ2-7	TGCAGCGTGGAAAACTCCGGACAGGGTCGGATTGACGAGCAGTACTTC	CSVENSGQGRIDEQYF
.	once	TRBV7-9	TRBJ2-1	TGTGCCAGCAGCTTACCCGGGAGTCTTCCATACAATGAGCAGTTCTTC	CASSLPGSLPYNEQFF
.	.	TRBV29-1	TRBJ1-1	TGCAGCGTCGAGGGACAAATGAACACTGAAGCTTTCTTT	CSVEGQMNTEAFF
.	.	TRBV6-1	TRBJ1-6	TGTGCCAGCAGCCCGACAGAAAAATTGGCCCTCCACTTT	CASSPTEKLALHF
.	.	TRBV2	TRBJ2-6	TGTGCCAGCAGTTCCATCTCTGGGGCCAACGTCCTGACTTTC	CASSSISGANVLTF
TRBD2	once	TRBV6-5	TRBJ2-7	TGTGCCAGCAGCCGCCGGCTAGCGGCTTCCTACGAGCAGTACTTC	CASSRRLAASYEQYF
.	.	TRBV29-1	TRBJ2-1	TGCAGCGTTGAAGCCGGTGGCAATGAGCAGTTCTTC	CSVEAGGNEQFF
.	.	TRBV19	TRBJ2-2	TGTGCCAGTAGTGTCTGGGGAGGGACAGGATACACCGGGGAGCTGTTTTTT	CASSVWGGTGYTGELFF
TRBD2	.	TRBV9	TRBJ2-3	TGTGCCAGCAGCCCGGGGGGGATACCTAGCACAGATACGCAGTATTTT	CASSPGGIPSTDTQYF
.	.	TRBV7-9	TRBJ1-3	TGTGCCAGCAGCCGTGGAAACACCATATATTTT	CASSRGNTIYF
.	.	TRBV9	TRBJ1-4	TGTGCCAGCAGTCGCGGCTCAACTAATGAAAAACTGTTTTTT	CASSRGSTNEKLFF
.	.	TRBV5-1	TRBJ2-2	TGCGCCAGCAGCCAAAACACCGGGGAGCTGTTTTTT	CASSQNTGELFF
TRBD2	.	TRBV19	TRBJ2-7	TGTGCCAGTAGTTCCCCCAGGACTAGCGGGAACGACGAGCAGTACTTC	CASSSPRTSGNDEQYF
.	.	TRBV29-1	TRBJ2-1	TGCAGCGTTGAAGGAAGGGAGAGCTCCTACAATGAGCAGTTCTTC	CSVEGRESSYNEQFF
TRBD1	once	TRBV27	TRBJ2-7	TGTGCCAGCAGTTCTTTGACGGGACAGGGGTTCCACGAGCAGTACTTC	CASSSLTGQGFHEQYF
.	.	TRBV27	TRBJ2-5	TGTGCCAGCAGGTGGAGCAGGGGAGCTGAGACCCAGTACTTC	CASRWSRGAETQYF
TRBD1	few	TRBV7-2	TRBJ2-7	TGTGCCAGCAGCTTGCAAGGGGGCGCTTCCTACGAGCAGTACTTC	CASSLQGGASYEQYF
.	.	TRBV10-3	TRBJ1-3	TGTGCCATCAGGGACGGTAGCTCTGGAAACACCATATATTTT	CAIRDGSSGNTIYF
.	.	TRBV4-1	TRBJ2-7	TGCGCCAGCAGCCCACGGACGGACAGCTCCTACGAGCAGTACTTC	CASSPRTDSSYEQYF
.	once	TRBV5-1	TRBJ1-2	TGCGCCAGCAGCTTGGTTGGAACTGGCTACACCTTC	CASSLVGTGYTF
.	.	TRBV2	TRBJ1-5	TGTGCCAGCAGGGCTCTGGGGGGTTGGGGCAATCAGCCCCAGCATTTT	CASRALGGWGNQPQHF
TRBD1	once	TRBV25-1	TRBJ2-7	TGTGCCAGCAGTGAGAGCAGGGGGCTTACCTACGAGCAGTACTTC	CASSESRGLTYEQYF
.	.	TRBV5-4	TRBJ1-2	TGTGCCAGCAGCCACCGGGACGGCCTCAGAGGTGGCTACACCTTC	CASSHRDGLRGGYTF
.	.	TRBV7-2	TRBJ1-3	TGTGCCAGCAGCTTAAGTGGAAACACCATATATTTT	CASSLSGNTIYF
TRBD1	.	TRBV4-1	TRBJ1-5	TGCGCCAGCAGCCAACCCGACAGGGACCAGCCCCAGCATTTT	CASSQPDRDQPQHF